This TCR beta chain was obtained from a study of blood T cells in healthy people across ages. Study results and caveats: Fewer expanded clones and more diversity marked long-lived versus aged donors.

The ends were cut back, 6 bases at V and 1 base at J, with 17 bases in the middle. The CDR3 is 16 amino acids. Germline values: CDR1 MNHEY, CDR2 SVGEGT. About this clonotype: The antigen remains undetermined.

With a J-beta primer mix and a sample-barcoded 5' primer, a second PCR ran 7 to 11 cycles. In TCRdb, the 5' RACE reads were re-called with MiXCR into one record per CDR3 protein. Here the sample spans hundreds of thousands of distinct CDR3 sequences, around 48% being singletons. Input material: blood. This TCR came from a man at least 80 years old in good health. The chain joins TRBV6-2 or TRBV6-3 to TRBJ2-3; D unclear. This CDR3 is CASSSGANWGTDTQYF. CDR3 nucleotides: TGTGCCAGCAGCTCGGGCGCGAATTGGGGCACAGATACGCAGTATTTT.